The 8 T cell receptor beta chains in this list originate from one sample, sequenced in a study of regulatory T cells in long-lasting Graves disease. Library construction for TCR beta used iRepertoire HTBI primers and Arm-PCR of CDR3 regions. TCRdb analysed the multiplex PCR reads with MiXCR anew, one entry per CDR3 protein. The sample consists of about 320,000 distinct CDR3 sequences, about 20% of them appearing once. Time point indicated: newly diagnosed GD, antithyroid drugs for less than 3 months. The TCR library was made from RNA that had been extracted from PBMCs in TRIzol. The source was peripheral blood mononuclear cells (PBMCs), collected at new diagnosis, from a patient treated with antithyroid drugs. Every receptor here comes from a female donor with Graves disease.

This clonotype was recorded only once. This chain uses TRBV6-1 with TRBJ2-2, with 14 bases matching TRBD2. V trimming: 6 bases; J trimming: 5 bases; junction bases outside the gene matches: 8. Per germline, CDR1 MNHNS and CDR2 SASEGT. The CDR3 covers 17 residues. The DNA for the CDR3 is TGTGCCAGCAGGGCCGGGACTAGCGGGAGTGAAACCGGGGAGCTGTTTTTT. As protein: CASRAGTSGSETGELFF.

In this sample, this clonotype turned up once. The V and J genes are TRBV20-1 and TRBJ1-1, with a weak D call TRBD1 (6 bases). The CDR3 has 12 amino acids. The germline V and J ends were trimmed by 5 bases and 6 bases, with 13 bases remaining between them. CDR1 and CDR2 (germline): DFQATT, SNEGSKA (reference sequence). In DNA, the CDR3 is TGCAGTGCTCAAGGGGGGACCCCTGAAGCTTTCTTT. This translates into CSAQGGTPEAFF.

This clonotype was counted ten times or more. This chain links TRBV28 with TRBJ1-6; 7 nucleotides align to TRBD1. The CDR3 contains 15 residues. CDR1 MDHEN and CDR2 SYDVKM come from the germline V gene. Germline trimming cut 6 bases from V and 7 bases from J; bases unmatched to any gene: 9. The CDR3 coding sequence is TGTGCCAGCAGAGGAGCCGGGACAGCCAATTCACCCCTCCACTTT. Its translation is CASRGAGTANSPLHF.

Points on this clonotype: A far larger clone is a single base away, which makes a read error likely. The rearrangement uses TRBV7-8 and TRBJ2-7, with 10 bases matching TRBD2. The germline V gene encodes CDR1 SGHVS and CDR2 FQNEAQ. Unmatched junction bases numbered 16, after V lost 11 bases and J lost 6 bases. The CDR3 covers 15 residues. As DNA, the CDR3 is TGTGCCGGCACCCTCCAGCGGGAGGGCCGGGGCGAGCAGTACTTC. This codes for CAGTLQREGRGEQYF.

This clonotype was detected many times. The genes are TRBV27 and TRBJ1-4; D remains ambiguous. Germline V gene sequence: CDR1 MNHEY, CDR2 SMNVEV (reference sequence). This CDR3 spans 14 amino acids. With 8 bases removed from V and 3 bases from J, the gap between germline ends came to 13 bases. CDR3 sequence reads: CASSGLKPNEKLFF. The CDR3 coding sequence is TGTGCCAGCTCCGGACTCAAACCTAATGAAAAACTGTTTTTT. The whole variable domain, remainder taken from reference TRBV27 and TRBJ1-4, is EAQVTQNPRYLITVTGKKLTVTCSQNMNHEYMSWYRQDPGLGLRQIYYSMNVEVTDKGDVPEGYKVSRKEKRNFPLILESPSPNQTSLYFCASSGLKPNEKLFFGSGTQLSVL.

This clonotype was picked up many times. J is TRBJ2-2 and V is TRBV11-2; D is ambiguous. V gave up 0 bases and J gave up 4 bases, with 3 bases separating them. The CDR3 extends over 13 amino acids. The V gene's germline CDR1 is SGHAT and CDR2 FQNNGV. CDR3 DNA sequence: TGTGCCAGCAGCTTAGATCGCACCGGGGAGCTGTTTTTT. It translates to CASSLDRTGELFF.

The genes are TRBV15 and TRBJ1-5; no reliable D call. The V gene lost 3 bases and the J gene lost 8 bases, with 11 bases spanning the gap. The CDR3 spans 13 residues. Germline CDR1 LNHNV, CDR2 YYDKDF (reference sequence). The CDR3, as DNA: TGTGCCACCAGCAGCGAGTATCAGAAGCCCCAGCATTTT. It translates to CATSSEYQKPQHF.

This clonotype was recorded at least ten times. The rearrangement links TRBV4-1 to TRBJ1-4, with TRBD1 as a possible D gene (5 bases). Trimming cost V 1 base and J 7 bases, with 10 bases left between them. Per germline, CDR1 MGHRA and CDR2 YSYEKL. CDR3 length: 14 residues. The CDR3 sequence is CASSQVGRVEKLFF. Here the CDR3 DNA reads TGCGCCAGCAGCCAAGTAGGCAGGGTTGAAAAACTGTTTTTT.